This TCR beta chain was observed in a study of read filtering for tumor transcriptome and immune sequencing. At the level of the study: Mean patient age was roughly 66 years, range roughly 45 to 85; around 16 male, more than 11 female.

This library used about 400 ng RNA and molecular barcoded adaptors spanning alpha/delta and beta/gamma chains. From the reads, TCRdb called clonotypes with MiXCR, one entry per CDR3 protein. The table shows around 130,000 distinct CDR3 sequences, with 13% occurring only once. Bone marrow was sampled from every patient at the time of active disease. Overall study results and limits: IR-seq and RNA-seq agreed better without single-read clonotypes. About 77% of IR-seq clonotypes had a single read, yet these held approximately 3.5% of reads.

CDR3 size: 15 residues. The V segment lost 3 bases and the J segment 6 bases; nucleotides outside the gene matches: 8. CDR1 and CDR2 (germline): LNHDA, SQIVND (reference sequence). A word on this clonotype: Its target is unknown.

The chain recombines TRBV19 with TRBJ1-1; 9 nucleotides line up with TRBD1. Sequencing was done on a sample of a population of CD138-negative cells sorted from bone marrow. This receptor was taken from a donor aged 40 or older with multiple myeloma. This CDR3 is CASSILPGQGAEAFF. Here the CDR3 DNA reads TGTGCCAGTAGTATCCTACCGGGACAGGGCGCTGAAGCTTTCTTT.